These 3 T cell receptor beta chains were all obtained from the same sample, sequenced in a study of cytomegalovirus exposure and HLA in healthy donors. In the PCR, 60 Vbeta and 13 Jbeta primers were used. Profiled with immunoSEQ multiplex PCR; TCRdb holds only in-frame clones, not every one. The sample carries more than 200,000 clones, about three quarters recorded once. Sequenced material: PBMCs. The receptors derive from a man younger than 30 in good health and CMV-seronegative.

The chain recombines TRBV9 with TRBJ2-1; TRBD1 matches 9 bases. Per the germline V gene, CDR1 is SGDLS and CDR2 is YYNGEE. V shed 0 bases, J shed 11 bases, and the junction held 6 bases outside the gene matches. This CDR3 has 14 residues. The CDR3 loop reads CASSVGGTGNQQFF. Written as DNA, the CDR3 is TGTGCCAGCAGCGTAGGGGGGACAGGGAACCAGCAGTTCTTC.

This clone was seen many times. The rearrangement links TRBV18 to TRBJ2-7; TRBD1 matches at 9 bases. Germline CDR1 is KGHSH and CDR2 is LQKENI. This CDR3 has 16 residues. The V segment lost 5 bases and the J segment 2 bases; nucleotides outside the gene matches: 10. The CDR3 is CASSFRQGEGTYEQYF. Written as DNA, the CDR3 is TGTGCCAGCTCATTCAGACAGGGGGAAGGGACCTACGAGCAGTACTTC.

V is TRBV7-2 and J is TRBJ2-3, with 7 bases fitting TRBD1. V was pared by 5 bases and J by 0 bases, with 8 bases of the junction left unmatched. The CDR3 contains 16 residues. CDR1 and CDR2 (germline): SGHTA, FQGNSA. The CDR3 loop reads CASSTRGWGSTDTQYF. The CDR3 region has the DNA TGTGCCAGCAGCACCAGGGGGTGGGGGAGCACAGATACGCAGTATTTT.